Listed here are 30 T cell receptor beta chains from one sample, sequenced in a study of shared clonotypes between healthy human individuals. Some clones are missing from TCRdb's copy, which holds only in-frame ones; the method was immunoSEQ multiplex PCR. The sample comprises hundreds of thousands of clones, around 78% of which are singletons, and about 12% rests with the top ten. Specimen: PBMCs. The receptors derive from a middle-aged woman in good health. Some clones in this sample may be carry-over from other donors' samples.

Many counts were recorded for this clone. This chain links TRBV18 with TRBJ1-1, with 8 bases lining up with TRBD1. This CDR3 region has 16 residues. V gave up 6 bases and J gave up 3 bases; unmatched junction bases: 12. In germline, CDR1 is KGHSH, CDR2 LQKENI. The CDR3 sequence: CASSQGAGLDYTEAFF. The DNA for the CDR3 is TGTGCCAGCTCGCAGGGGGCTGGGTTAGATTACACTGAAGCTTTCTTT.

The chain uses TRBV5-1 and TRBJ2-5; tentatively, D is TRBD1 or TRBD2 (5 bases each). The CDR3 totals 15 residues. Germline values: CDR1 SGHRS, CDR2 YFSETQ. V lost 4 bases and J lost 1, with 14 bases in between. Here the CDR3 reads CASSPSGTSQETQYF. The CDR3 DNA sequence: TGCGCCAGCAGCCCGTCCGGGACGTCCCAAGAGACCCAGTACTTC.

The rearrangement links TRBV19 to TRBJ1-1; the D gene is possibly TRBD1 (6 bases). V was shortened by 6 bases and J by 3 bases, with 14 bases between the two germline ends. CDR3 length equals 14 residues. CDR1 and CDR2 (germline): LNHDA, SQIVND (reference sequence). CDR3 in amino acids: CASSATGIDTEAFF. CDR3 DNA sequence: TGTGCCAGTAGCGCAACAGGGATCGACACTGAAGCTTTCTTT.

The chain employs TRBV10-3 and TRBJ2-3; 11 bases agree with TRBD1. This CDR3 spans 13 amino acids. The V segment lost 6 bases and the J segment 8 bases; nucleotides outside the gene matches: 4. The germline V gene encodes CDR1 ENHRY and CDR2 SYGVKD. Here the CDR3 DNA reads TGTGCCATCAGGGACAGGGGGCATGGTACGCAGTATTTT. Protein: CAIRDRGHGTQYF.

This clone was detected a few times. The genes are TRBV10-3 and TRBJ1-1; D gene unclear. With 4 bases removed from V and 5 bases from J, the gap between germline ends came to 11 bases. Germline CDR1 is ENHRY and CDR2 is SYGVKD. This CDR3 has 13 residues. CDR3 sequence (DNA): TGTGCCATCAGTGCGGCTGCTGATACTGAAGCTTTCTTT. Translation gives CAISAAADTEAFF.

The chain has TRBV5-1 and TRBJ2-1, with 8 positions matching TRBD2. Germline CDR1 and CDR2: SGHRS and YFSETQ. This CDR3 has 14 amino acids. The ends lost 3 bases at V and 2 bases at J; junction bases unmatched: 1. CDR3 in DNA: TGCGCCAGCAGCTCGGGACTAGCCTACAATGAGCAGTTCTTC. Translated: CASSSGLAYNEQFF.

The chain uses TRBV19 and TRBJ2-3; TRBD2 agrees at 12 bases. The CDR3 is made up of 15 amino acids. J lost 5 bases, V lost 6 bases, and 6 bases had no gene match. Germline CDR1 is LNHDA and CDR2 is SQIVND (reference sequence). CDR3 sequence (DNA): TGTGCCAGTAGGGAGACTAGCGGGAGCGGAGATACGCAGTATTTT. Amino acids: CASRETSGSGDTQYF.

The V gene is TRBV15, the J gene TRBJ2-1; 10 bases agree with TRBD1. J gave up 9 bases and V 1 base, and 9 bases lay outside the gene matches. Germline CDR1 LNHNV, CDR2 YYDKDF (reference sequence). CDR3 length equals 16 residues. The CDR3 protein is CATSRGPGQGGGEQFF. CDR3 sequence (DNA): TGTGCCACCAGCAGAGGACCTGGACAGGGGGGCGGTGAGCAGTTCTTC.

The chain is built from TRBV6-5 and TRBJ1-2; D ambiguous. CDR1 MNHEY and CDR2 SVGAGI come from the germline V gene. Trimming removed 0 bases at V and 8 bases at J, with 10 bases between. The CDR3 runs to 13 residues. CDR3 coding DNA: TGTGCCAGCAGTTACTCGATGATCGAGGGCTACACCTTC. It codes for CASSYSMIEGYTF.

The J gene is TRBJ2-7, the V gene TRBV7-2, with TRBD2 identical over 7 bases. V was pared by 8 bases and J by 0 bases, with 10 bases of the junction left unmatched. Per the germline V gene, CDR1 is SGHTA and CDR2 is FQGNSA. The CDR3 contains 15 residues. The CDR3 loop reads CASANSGGSSYEQYF. The CDR3 DNA sequence: TGTGCCAGCGCCAACAGTGGCGGGAGCTCCTACGAGCAGTACTTC. Full variable domain (remainder filled in from reference TRBV7-2 and TRBJ2-7): GAGVSQSPSNKVTEKGKDVELRCDPISGHTALYWYRQSLGQGLEFLIYFQGNSAPDKSGLPSDRFSAERTGGSVSTLTIQRTQQEDSAVYLCASANSGGSSYEQYFGPGTRLTVT.

Concerning this clone itself: A far larger clone is a single base away, which makes a read error likely. Distinct nucleotide sequences in the sample also encode this CDR3. The chain has TRBV2 and TRBJ1-5; D is possibly TRBD1 (5 bases). This CDR3 contains 13 residues. Trimming took off 9 bases at V and 1 base at J, with 10 bases between the two ends. The germline V gene encodes CDR1 SNHLY and CDR2 FYNNEI. The DNA for the CDR3 is TGTGCCAGTAAGAGGGACAGCAATCAGCCCCAGCATTTT. Protein: CASKRDSNQPQHF.

In its sample, this clone was seen a few times. V is TRBV19 and J is TRBJ2-3; maybe TRBD1 (6 bases). The CDR3 runs 13 residues. Trimming removed 5 bases from V and 3 bases from J, with 9 bases in between. Germline assignment: CDR1 LNHDA and CDR2 SQIVND (reference sequence). The DNA for the CDR3 is TGTGCCAGTAGTCCGCAGGGGACAGATACGCAGTATTTT. It codes for CASSPQGTDTQYF.

The chain couples TRBV5-1 to TRBJ2-2; no reliable D call. The CDR3 covers 15 residues. V was cut by 4 bases and J by 0 bases, with 10 bases left in between. Germline-derived CDR1 and CDR2 are SGHRS and YFSETQ. CDR3 DNA sequence: TGCGCCAGCAGCCGTCGGGCGTCGAACACCGGGGAGCTGTTTTTT. Translating gives CASSRRASNTGELFF.

This clone was seen a single time. The CDR3 bases are TGTGCCAGCAGCTTGAGGAGGGGATTTGGCTACACCTTC. This sequence encodes CASSLRRGFGYTF. The V and J genes are TRBV5-6 and TRBJ1-2; the D gene is possibly TRBD1 (5 bases). The V gene's germline CDR1 is SGHDT and CDR2 YYEEEE. V was trimmed by 1 base and J by 7 bases, leaving 11 bases between them. The CDR3 spans 13 residues.

The chain is built from TRBV30 and TRBJ2-5; D may be TRBD1 or TRBD2 (5 bases each). The CDR3 is 13 amino acids. The V gene's germline CDR1 is GTSNPN and CDR2 SVGIG (reference sequence). With 8 bases removed from V and 13 bases from J, the gap between germline ends came to 26 bases. CDR3 in amino acids: CAPPGPSIYERYF. In nucleotides, the CDR3 is TGTGCCCCGCCGGGACCGTCCATCTACGAGCGGTACTTC.

V and J are TRBV7-3 and TRBJ2-3, with 9 bases that match TRBD2. The V gene end was trimmed by 1 base and the J gene end by 6 bases; junction bases not matched to a gene: 5. Germline CDR1 is SGHTA and CDR2 is FQGTGA. This CDR3 region has 15 residues. The CDR3 loop is CASSLRGGRGDTQYF. The CDR3, as DNA: TGTGCCAGCAGCTTAAGGGGCGGGAGGGGTGATACGCAGTATTTT.

The chain couples TRBV28 to TRBJ2-7; TRBD1 agrees at 7 bases. The CDR3 is 15 amino acids. The V and J ends lost 5 bases and 0 bases, in that order; junction bases with no gene match: 7. In germline, CDR1 is MDHEN, CDR2 SYDVKM. CDR3 DNA: TGTGCCAGCAGTGCGGGCAGGGGGAACTCCTACGAGCAGTACTTC. Amino acids: CASSAGRGNSYEQYF.

The chain joins TRBV7-2 to TRBJ2-7, with D perhaps TRBD2 (5 bases). Trimming pared 0 bases from V and 7 bases from J, leaving 10 bases between. CDR3 length equals 13 residues. Germline CDR1 is SGHTA and CDR2 is FQGNSA. CDR3 bases: TGTGCCAGCAGCTTAGCGGGAGCTAGGGAGCAGTACTTC. As protein: CASSLAGAREQYF. Full variable domain (missing parts from reference TRBV7-2 and TRBJ2-7): GAGVSQSPSNKVTEKGKDVELRCDPISGHTALYWYRQSLGQGLEFLIYFQGNSAPDKSGLPSDRFSAERTGGSVSTLTIQRTQQEDSAVYLCASSLAGAREQYFGPGTRLTVT.

This clone was counted only a few times. The V and J genes are TRBV11-2 and TRBJ2-7, with 8 bases lining up with TRBD2. The J segment lost 4 bases and the V segment lost 0 bases, leaving 8 bases of the junction unmatched. The CDR3 length is 16 residues. Germline V gene sequence: CDR1 SGHAT, CDR2 FQNNGV. In DNA form, the CDR3 reads TGTGCCAGCAGCTTAGATCTGAGCGGGAGCGTTTACGAGCAGTACTTC. This encodes CASSLDLSGSVYEQYF.

This sequence joins TRBV7-9 and TRBJ1-1; a weak D match, TRBD1 (5 bases). CDR1 and CDR2 (germline): SEHNR, FQNEAQ (reference sequence). The ends were cut back, 0 bases at V and 3 bases at J, with 11 bases in the middle. This CDR3 has 15 residues. The CDR3 coding sequence is TGTGCCAGCAGCTTAGCGGCACAGGTAGACACTGAAGCTTTCTTT. Its translation is CASSLAAQVDTEAFF.

The V and J genes are TRBV2 and TRBJ2-5, with a possible D match to TRBD1 (6 bases). Germline values: CDR1 SNHLY, CDR2 FYNNEI. The CDR3 has 13 amino acids. Trimming took 3 bases from V and 7 from J, leaving 12 bases between them. The CDR3 coding sequence is TGTGCCAGCAGTGACCAGGGGCGCGGGACCCAGTACTTC. It encodes CASSDQGRGTQYF.

This chain uses TRBV9 with TRBJ1-4; 7 bases fit TRBD1. The ends lost 4 bases at V and 0 bases at J; junction bases unmatched: 6. This CDR3 has 16 amino acids. Looked up from germline, CDR1 is SGDLS and CDR2 is YYNGEE. CDR3 DNA sequence: TGTGCCAGCAGCAGAGGGGACAGACCAACTAATGAAAAACTGTTTTTT. Its translation is CASSRGDRPTNEKLFF.

This clone was seen ten or more times. This chain connects TRBV6-1 to TRBJ1-2, with TRBD1 matching over 9 bases. The J segment lost 9 bases and the V segment lost 4 bases, leaving 9 bases of the junction unmatched. This CDR3 contains 14 residues. Germline V gene data show CDR1 as MNHNS and CDR2 as SASEGT. The CDR3, as DNA: TGTGCCAGCAGTGGCCCACAGGGGGCTCGAAGCTACACCTTC. It translates to CASSGPQGARSYTF.

This chain joins TRBV19 and TRBJ2-7; 8 positions agree with TRBD2. V trimming: 3 bases; J trimming: 0 bases; junction bases outside the gene matches: 1. This CDR3 is 14 amino acids long. Germline CDR1 LNHDA, CDR2 SQIVND (reference sequence). This chain's CDR3 is CASSMSGSSYEQYF. CDR3 coding DNA: TGTGCCAGTAGTATGAGCGGGAGCTCCTACGAGCAGTACTTC.

As concerns this clone: Distinct nucleotide sequences in the sample also encode this CDR3. The CDR3 here is CASSLDRTGELFF. CDR3 bases: TGTGCCAGCAGCTTGGATAGGACCGGGGAGCTGTTTTTT. The chain carries TRBV7-2 and TRBJ2-2, with D hard to call. Germline V CDR1 and CDR2: SGHTA, FQGNSA. The CDR3 runs 13 residues. V gave up 3 bases and J gave up 5 bases, with 7 bases separating them.

The V and J genes are TRBV7-3 and TRBJ2-3; TRBD2 matches 7 bases. The germline V gene has CDR1 SGHTA and CDR2 FQGTGA. The V segment lost 1 base and the J segment 2 bases; nucleotides outside the gene matches: 6. This CDR3 comprises 16 residues. In nucleotides, the CDR3 is TGTGCCAGCAGCTTAAACAGCGGGATGTCCACAGATACGCAGTATTTT. Protein: CASSLNSGMSTDTQYF.

The chain recombines TRBV28 with TRBJ1-5; weak D call: TRBD1 (6 bases). Germline lookup yields CDR1 MDHEN and CDR2 SYDVKM. The V gene lost 6 bases and the J gene lost 5 bases, with 26 bases spanning the gap. CDR3 length equals 18 residues. The CDR3 reads CASRDQGRATIFHQPQHF. CDR3 DNA sequence: TGTGCCAGCAGAGATCAGGGGCGGGCTACAATCTTTCATCAGCCCCAGCATTTT.

The gene calls are TRBV27 and TRBJ2-3; D is ambiguous. CDR3 length equals 13 residues. Trimming shortened V by 6 bases and J by 2 bases, and 9 bases separated the two germline ends. Germline CDR1 reads MNHEY; CDR2 reads SMNVEV (reference sequence). The CDR3 here is CASSLVDTDTQYF. CDR3 bases: TGTGCCAGCAGCTTAGTAGACACAGATACGCAGTATTTT.

This clone was detected a few times. The gene calls are TRBV7-8 and TRBJ2-3; no definite D call. CDR1 SGHVS and CDR2 FQNEAQ come from the germline V gene. CDR3 size: 14 residues. V lost 1 base, J lost 8 bases, and 13 bases lay in between. CDR3 region: CASSLVLDQRTQYF. In nucleotides, the CDR3 is TGTGCCAGCAGCTTAGTCTTGGACCAACGTACGCAGTATTTT. Using reference TRBV7-8 and TRBJ2-3 for the parts outside the CDR3, the full variable domain is GAGVSQSPRYKVAKRGQDVALRCDPISGHVSLFWYQQALGQGPEFLTYFQNEAQLDKSGLPSDRFFAERPEGSVSTLKIQRTQQEDSAVYLCASSLVLDQRTQYFGPGTRLTVL.

This sequence joins TRBV6-5 and TRBJ1-2; no reliable D call. This CDR3 has 14 amino acids. Germline lookup yields CDR1 MNHEY and CDR2 SVGAGI. The V end was cut by 4 bases, the J end by 4 bases, with 13 bases between. The CDR3 protein is CASSFRLGSYGYTF. CDR3 nucleotide sequence: TGTGCCAGCAGTTTTAGGTTGGGTAGCTATGGCTACACCTTC.